One and the same sample provided the 19 T cell receptor beta chains below, sequenced in a study of cytomegalovirus exposure and HLA in healthy donors. This table comes from immunoSEQ multiplex PCR, and its TCRdb copy is limited to in-frame clones, with some not included. The sample consists of approximately 88,000 clones, 80% to 85% of them appearing once. The sample taken for sequencing was PBMCs. The receptors were sampled from a woman younger than 35 in good health and CMV-seropositive.

V usage is TRBV5-1 and J usage is TRBJ1-1; 7 bases are shared with TRBD1. The CDR3 consists of 14 residues. V lost 0 bases and J lost 1; bases outside the gene matches: 0. Germline V gives CDR1 SGHRS, CDR2 YFSETQ. Written as DNA, the CDR3 is TGCGCCAGCAGCTTGGACAGGGGGAACACTGAAGCTTTCTTT. Its protein is CASSLDRGNTEAFF.

This chain links TRBV11-2 with TRBJ1-2, with D unclear. The CDR3 has 13 residues. Trimming left V 7 bases short and J 4 bases short, with 13 bases between. CDR1 and CDR2 (germline): SGHAT, FQNNGV. The CDR3 bases are TGTGCCAGCACGCCAGAGAGGTTCTATGGCTACACCTTC. Translating gives CASTPERFYGYTF.

The chain carries TRBV7-3 and TRBJ2-2, with 12 bases identical to TRBD2. Trimming at V came to 4 bases and at J to 6 bases, leaving 6 bases not matched to a gene. CDR1 and CDR2 from the germline V gene are SGHTA and FQGTGA. The CDR3 runs 16 residues. The CDR3 DNA follows: TGTGCCAGCAGCTCGGACCTAGCGGGGGGGCCCGGGGAGCTGTTTTTT. Its translation: CASSSDLAGGPGELFF. Full variable domain (outside the CDR3, taken from reference TRBV7-3 and TRBJ2-2): GAGVSQTPSNKVTEKGKYVELRCDPISGHTALYWYRQSLGQGPEFLIYFQGTGAADDSGLPNDRFFAVRPEGSVSTLKIQRTERGDSAVYLCASSSDLAGGPGELFFGEGSRLTVL.

CDR3 protein: CASGTTGGMDQPQHF. In DNA form, the CDR3 reads TGTGCCAGCGGAACTACAGGGGGCATGGATCAGCCCCAGCATTTT. The chain carries TRBV6-6 and TRBJ1-5; the match to TRBD1 covers 9 bases. Germline CDR1 and CDR2: MNHNY and SVGAGI (reference sequence). CDR3 size: 15 residues. The V and J ends lost 8 bases and 5 bases, in that order; junction bases with no gene match: 10.

The chain is built from TRBV6-5 and TRBJ2-2; maybe TRBD1 (6 bases). In germline, CDR1 is MNHEY, CDR2 SVGAGI. The CDR3 covers 13 residues. V lost 5 bases and J lost 5, with 9 bases in between. This CDR3 is CASSQGQTGELFF. The CDR3 coding sequence is TGTGCCAGCAGTCAAGGACAGACCGGGGAGCTGTTTTTT.

This chain uses TRBV28 with TRBJ2-2; D uncertain. The germline CDR1 and CDR2 sequences are MDHEN and SYDVKM. The CDR3 covers 12 residues. Trimming shortened V by 3 bases and J by 6 bases, and 5 bases separated the two germline ends. The CDR3 DNA reads TGTGCCAGCAGTTTTCAGGCCGGGGAGCTGTTTTTT. This sequence encodes CASSFQAGELFF.

The chain combines TRBV6-5 with TRBJ2-1; 10 bases agree with TRBD2. Germline loops: CDR1 MNHEY, CDR2 SVGAGI. The V gene end was trimmed by 3 bases and the J gene end by 6 bases; junction bases not matched to a gene: 8. The CDR3 spans 16 residues. CDR3 sequence reads: CASSYYLAGGGNEQFF. The CDR3 DNA reads as TGTGCCAGCAGTTATTATTTAGCGGGGGGAGGCAATGAGCAGTTCTTC.

This rearrangement joins TRBV5-1 to TRBJ2-3, with D possibly TRBD1 on 5 matching bases. This CDR3 region has 14 residues. Germline loops: CDR1 SGHRS, CDR2 YFSETQ. Trimming removed 0 bases at V and 6 bases at J, with 11 bases between. The CDR3, as DNA: TGCGCCAGCAGCTTGGGACAGCAGCTGGATACGCAGTATTTT. It yields the protein CASSLGQQLDTQYF. Full variable domain (rest looked up from reference TRBV5-1 and TRBJ2-3): KAGVTQTPRYLIKTRGQQVTLSCSPISGHRSVSWYQQTPGQGLQFLFEYFSETQRNKGNFPGRFSGRQFSNSRSEMNVSTLELGDSALYLCASSLGQQLDTQYFGPGTRLTVL.

The chain combines TRBV7-2 with TRBJ1-2; TRBD1 matches 8 bases. Germline-derived CDR1 and CDR2 are SGHTA and FQGNSA. The ends lost 5 bases at V and 8 bases at J; junction bases unmatched: 10. The CDR3 runs to 14 residues. Here the CDR3 reads CASSLAGTGGGYTF. In DNA, the CDR3 is TGTGCCAGCAGCCTGGCCGGGACAGGAGGCGGCTACACCTTC.

The gene calls are TRBV10-3 and TRBJ1-2; possibly TRBD1 for D (6 bases). The CDR3 loop spans 13 amino acids. Trimming stripped 8 bases from V and 2 bases from J, with 12 bases between. CDR1 is ENHRY, CDR2 SYGVKD, per germline. The CDR3 region is CAIQGQRNYGYTF. CDR3 nucleotides: TGTGCCATCCAAGGACAGCGGAACTATGGCTACACCTTC.

The CDR3 sequence: CASQGSSGNTIYF. In nucleotides, the CDR3 is TGTGCCAGCCAGGGTTCCTCTGGAAACACCATATATTTT. This rearrangement joins TRBV6-6 to TRBJ1-3; D possibly corresponds to TRBD1 (5 bases). The CDR3 extends over 13 amino acids. V was trimmed by 8 bases and J by 0 bases, leaving 8 bases between them. CDR1 is MNHNY and CDR2 is SVGAGI in the germline V gene (reference sequence).

This chain uses TRBV5-4 with TRBJ2-3; no clear D. Trimming took off 0 bases at V and 7 bases at J, with 15 bases between the two ends. Germline values: CDR1 SGHNT, CDR2 YYREEE (reference sequence). This CDR3 is 15 amino acids long. The CDR3 loop reads CASSLGNTRGHTQYF. The DNA of the CDR3 is TGTGCCAGCAGCTTGGGTAACACCCGCGGTCATACGCAGTATTTT. The full variable domain, with the rest looked up from reference TRBV5-4 and TRBJ2-3, is ETGVTQSPTHLIKTRGQQVTLRCSSQSGHNTVSWYQQALGQGPQFIFQYYREEENGRGNFPPRFSGLQFPNYSSELNVNALELDDSALYLCASSLGNTRGHTQYFGPGTRLTVL.

The rearrangement joins TRBV18 to TRBJ1-6; D perhaps matches TRBD1 (5 bases). Germline V gives CDR1 KGHSH, CDR2 LQKENI. The CDR3 contains 16 residues. Trimming pared 4 bases from V and 7 bases from J, leaving 17 bases between. CDR3 region: CASSLDNTGNNSPLHF. CDR3 DNA: TGTGCCAGCTCACTTGATAACACAGGAAACAATTCACCCCTCCACTTT.

This sequence joins TRBV7-9 and TRBJ1-3, with D unclear. Germline-derived CDR1 and CDR2 are SEHNR and FQNEAQ (reference sequence). Trimming left V 0 bases short and J 7 bases short, with 16 bases between. This CDR3 is built from 16 residues. The CDR3 protein is CASSLAETVVGNTIYF. DNA for the CDR3: TGTGCCAGCAGCTTAGCGGAAACAGTCGTAGGCAACACCATATATTTT.

This clone was recorded once. The V gene is TRBV11-2, the J gene TRBJ2-3; D is perhaps TRBD1 (6 bases). This CDR3 spans 14 amino acids. Trimming took off 5 bases at V and 6 bases at J, with 15 bases between the two ends. The germline gives CDR1 SGHAT, CDR2 FQNNGV. In DNA, the CDR3 is TGTGCCAGCAGCCTGGGACATCTAAGGGATACGCAGTATTTT. Translation: CASSLGHLRDTQYF. Full variable domain (outside the CDR3, taken from reference TRBV11-2 and TRBJ2-3): EAGVAQSPRYKIIEKRQSVAFWCNPISGHATLYWYQQILGQGPKLLIQFQNNGVVDDSQLPKDRFSAERLKGVDSTLKIQPAKLEDSAVYLCASSLGHLRDTQYFGPGTRLTVL.

The genes are TRBV10-3 and TRBJ1-2; D is perhaps TRBD1 (6 bases). The V and J ends lost 4 bases and 7 bases respectively, with 13 bases between them. The CDR3 is 13 amino acids. The germline V gene encodes CDR1 ENHRY and CDR2 SYGVKD. In DNA, the CDR3 is TGTGCCATCAGTGGAAGACAGGATAGTGGCTACACCTTC. This codes for CAISGRQDSGYTF.

With regard to this clone: The sample carries other DNA sequences with the same CDR3. The J gene is TRBJ1-3, the V gene TRBV6-5; no reliable D call. Germline CDR1 is MNHEY and CDR2 is SVGAGI. Trimming stripped 2 bases from V and 0 bases from J, with 5 bases between. This CDR3 has 14 residues. The CDR3 DNA sequence: TGTGCCAGCAGTTACGGGCGCTCTGGAAACACCATATATTTT. Residues: CASSYGRSGNTIYF.

This chain connects TRBV2 to TRBJ2-2; no clear D gene. V was pared by 6 bases and J by 0 bases, with 11 bases between. Looked up from germline, CDR1 is SNHLY and CDR2 is FYNNEI. CDR3 length: 15 residues. Written as DNA, the CDR3 is TGTGCCAGCAGCCCCGCGGATTCGAACACCGGGGAGCTGTTTTTT. This sequence encodes CASSPADSNTGELFF.

Comments on this clone: This sample includes further DNA sequences coding for the same CDR3. This chain connects TRBV29-1 to TRBJ2-6, with D uncertain. The CDR3 is 14 residues long. Trimming pared 7 bases from V and 0 bases from J, leaving 10 bases between. The germline V gene has CDR1 SQVTM and CDR2 ANQGSEA. The DNA of the CDR3 is TGCAGCGCAACCCCGGGCTCTGGGGCCAACGTCCTGACTTTC. It translates to CSATPGSGANVLTF.